This T cell receptor beta chain derives from a study of shared clonotypes between healthy human individuals. Genomic DNA of each subset was evenly split across several immunoSEQ plates. Data came from immunoSEQ multiplex PCR; TCRdb stores just in-frame clones and leaves some out. The table has a few million clones, roughly 93% seen once. A split of CD4+ cells into CD45RA+ naive and CD45RA-negative memory subsets was performed. Study-wide points: Naive subsets generally had larger estimated richness than memory subsets. Relative to their counterparts shared across all four donors, non-shared clonotypes exhibited diminished generation probabilities.

The CDR3 sequence is 14 residues long. V gave up 2 bases and J gave up 1 base, with 5 bases separating them. In germline, CDR1 is SEHNR, CDR2 FQNEAQ (reference sequence). To note about this clone: The antigen is unknown. Distinct nucleotide sequences in the sample also encode this CDR3.

Sequenced: naive CD4+ T cells from PBMCs. Subset: CD45RA+ positively selected. The TCR originated in a man between 18 and 35 years old in good health. Some clones in this sample may be carry-over from other donors' samples. This chain uses TRBV7-9 with TRBJ2-2; D is unresolved. CDR3 residues: CASSLRVNTGELFF. The CDR3 DNA sequence: TGTGCCAGCAGCTTAAGGGTGAACACCGGGGAGCTGTTTTTT.